This TCR beta chain emerged from a study of blood T cell repertoires in COVID-19. The assay was immunoSEQ multiplex PCR, and TCRdb's table has in-frame clones only and misses some. The table lists approximately 91,000 clones, around 75% of them singletons, with approximately 25% in the top ten. There are 17 residues in the CDR3. Germline V CDR1 and CDR2: LNHDA, SQIVND (reference sequence). Trimming took off 6 bases at V and 0 bases at J, with 18 bases between the two ends. The sequence was collected from a man between 65 and 85 years old with acute or convalescent COVID-19. The sample comprised peripheral blood. V usage is TRBV19 and J usage is TRBJ1-3; D possibly corresponds to TRBD1 (5 bases). The CDR3 nucleotides read TGTGCCAGTAGAACTCGCGCGGGACCGAACTCTGGAAACACCATATATTTT. As protein: CASRTRAGPNSGNTIYF.